These 2 T cell receptor beta chains were all obtained from the same sample, sequenced in a study of shared clonotypes between healthy human individuals. Method: immunoSEQ multiplex PCR; TCRdb's copy keeps in-frame clones and lacks some. The top ten clones hold approximately 13% of a sample with fewer than 650,000 clones, over 65% of them seen once. Sequenced sample: PBMCs. Every receptor here comes from a middle-aged woman in good health. Some clones in this sample may be carry-over from other donors' samples.

This CDR3 reads CASSPGTGNTYEQYF. CDR3 DNA sequence: TGCGCCAGCAGTCCTGGGACAGGGAACACCTACGAGCAGTACTTC. The chain combines TRBV5-1 with TRBJ2-7, with 9 nucleotides matching TRBD1. This CDR3 is built from 15 residues. The germline CDR1 and CDR2 sequences are SGHRS and YFSETQ. The trim removed 5 bases at V and 2 bases at J, leaving 8 bases unmatched.

The V call is TRBV7-2, the J call TRBJ2-3; D possibly corresponds to TRBD2 (6 bases). This CDR3 has 13 amino acids. V lost 5 bases, J lost 8 bases, and 14 bases lay in between. Germline V gene data show CDR1 as SGHTA and CDR2 as FQGNSA. CDR3 DNA sequence: TGTGCCAGCAGCCAAATGGAGGGAATTACGCAGTATTTT. Translating it yields CASSQMEGITQYF.